Each of the 27 T cell receptor beta chains below was sequenced from the same sample in a study of cytotoxic CD8 clonotypes in ibrutinib-treated CLL. Method: immunoSEQ multiplex PCR; TCRdb's copy keeps in-frame clones and lacks some. The sample holds hundreds of thousands of clones, roughly 71% seen once. The sample in question was PBMCs, obtained after 36 months of ibrutinib treatment. Receptors originate from a human donor with chronic lymphocytic leukemia.

This clone was picked up a small number of times. The CDR3 nucleotides are TGCGCCAGCAGCTCCCCGGTGGCGGGCAATCAGCCCCAGCATTTT. This sequence encodes CASSSPVAGNQPQHF. The chain employs TRBV4-1 and TRBJ1-5; D is unresolved. In germline, CDR1 is MGHRA, CDR2 YSYEKL. The CDR3 loop spans 15 amino acids. V shed 5 bases and J shed 2 bases, with 13 bases lying between them.

This chain uses TRBV7-2 with TRBJ2-3; 7 positions match TRBD1. This CDR3 region has 16 residues. Germline CDR1 reads SGHTA; CDR2 reads FQGNSA. V lost 5 bases and J lost 0; bases outside the gene matches: 8. CDR3 loop: CASSRFRDRSTDTQYF. The DNA of the CDR3 is TGTGCCAGCAGCCGCTTCCGGGACAGAAGCACAGATACGCAGTATTTT.

V is TRBV4-1 and J is TRBJ1-6; no clear D gene. The V gene's germline CDR1 is MGHRA and CDR2 YSYEKL. The CDR3 loop spans 15 amino acids. V gave up 0 bases and J gave up 6 bases, with 9 bases separating them. DNA of the CDR3: TGCGCCAGCAGCCAAGATAACAGCGCTAATTCACCCCTCCACTTT. Translating it yields CASSQDNSANSPLHF.

This clone was observed a single time. The chain joins TRBV4-3 to TRBJ1-2; TRBD1 might be the D (6 bases). Trimming stripped 1 base from V and 8 bases from J, with 11 bases between. This CDR3 region has 13 residues. Germline loops: CDR1 LGHNA, CDR2 YSLEER. CDR3 loop: CASSQVQGFGYTF. CDR3 DNA sequence: TGCGCCAGCAGCCAAGTTCAGGGGTTCGGCTACACCTTC.

This clone was seen a single time. The CDR3 region has the DNA TGTGCCAGCAGCGCCGGACTCAGACATGAGCAGTTCTTC. Amino acid sequence: CASSAGLRHEQFF. The chain recombines TRBV9 with TRBJ2-1; a possible D gene is TRBD2 (5 bases). Trimming pared 3 bases from V and 8 bases from J, leaving 12 bases between. Germline CDR1 reads SGDLS; CDR2 reads YYNGEE. This CDR3 has 13 residues.

The V call is TRBV29-1, the J call TRBJ1-2, with D tentatively TRBD1 (5 bases). The CDR3 sequence is 12 residues long. The ends were cut back, 7 bases at V and 8 bases at J, with 17 bases in the middle. Germline lookup yields CDR1 SQVTM and CDR2 ANQGSEA. The CDR3 bases are TGCAGCGGAGGTGGGGCGGGAAGCGGCTACACCTTC. Residues: CSGGGAGSGYTF.

Note on this clone: This same CDR3 is encoded by further DNA sequences in the sample. The chain combines TRBV5-1 with TRBJ2-7; 10 bases map to TRBD2. The J segment lost 4 bases and the V segment lost 4 bases, leaving 2 bases of the junction unmatched. Germline assignment: CDR1 SGHRS and CDR2 YFSETQ. The CDR3 spans 13 residues. The CDR3 DNA follows: TGCGCCAGCAGCCCGGGACTAGCGTACGAGCAGTACTTC. Translation gives CASSPGLAYEQYF.

This sequence joins TRBV20-1 and TRBJ2-7; no clear D gene. V dropped 4 bases and J dropped 2 bases, with 6 bases sitting between them. Germline CDR1 DFQATT, CDR2 SNEGSKA (reference sequence). The CDR3 consists of 11 residues. The CDR3 DNA is TGCAGTGCTACAGACACCTACGAGCAGTACTTC. Amino acid sequence: CSATDTYEQYF.

V is TRBV4-2 and J is TRBJ2-1; 9 nucleotides match TRBD2. The germline V gene encodes CDR1 LGHNA and CDR2 YNFKEQ. V lost 0 bases, J lost 15 bases, and 3 bases stayed unmatched. This CDR3 comprises 12 residues. CDR3 sequence: CASSQDSGSLFF. In DNA form, the CDR3 reads TGTGCCAGCAGCCAAGATAGCGGGAGTTTGTTCTTC.

This clone was seen only once. The chain uses TRBV5-8 and TRBJ2-3, with TRBD2 identical over 9 bases. V lost 0 bases to trimming and J lost 5 bases; unmatched junction nucleotides: 4. CDR3 length: 15 residues. Germline V CDR1 and CDR2: SGHTS, YDEGEE. The CDR3 bases are TGTGCCAGCAGCTTGGGCGGGAGGGCCCAAGATACGCAGTATTTT. Protein sequence: CASSLGGRAQDTQYF.

The chain recombines TRBV15 with TRBJ2-5, with 8 bases that match TRBD2. There are 15 residues in the CDR3. V dropped 3 bases and J dropped 5; count of bases not matched to a gene: 8. In germline, CDR1 is LNHNV, CDR2 YYDKDF (reference sequence). The CDR3 region is CATSREGERGETQYF. CDR3 coding DNA: TGTGCCACCAGCAGGGAGGGGGAGCGGGGGGAGACCCAGTACTTC. Full variable domain (remainder filled in from reference TRBV15 and TRBJ2-5): DAMVIQNPRYQVTQFGKPVTLSCSQTLNHNVMYWYQQKSSQAPKLLFHYYDKDFNNEADTPDNFQSRRPNTSFCFLDIRSPGLGDTAMYLCATSREGERGETQYFGPGTRLLVL.

The chain carries TRBV6-5 and TRBJ1-2; a possible D gene is TRBD1 (6 bases). Germline CDR1 and CDR2: MNHEY and SVGAGI. The CDR3 spans 12 residues. Deletions cut 9 bases from V and 4 bases from J, with 12 bases between. DNA for the CDR3: TGTGCCAGTCGAGACAGGATCTATGGCTACACCTTC. Protein product: CASRDRIYGYTF.

In its sample, this clone was seen once. The V gene is TRBV6-5, the J gene TRBJ1-1, with 7 bases lining up with TRBD1. Germline V gene lookup returns CDR1 MNHEY and CDR2 SVGAGI. V was clipped by 2 bases and J by 5 bases; unmatched bases: 8. This CDR3 has 15 amino acids. The CDR3 sequence is CASSYNRGRETEAFF. DNA for the CDR3: TGTGCCAGCAGTTACAACAGGGGAAGGGAAACTGAAGCTTTCTTT.

The chain carries TRBV27 and TRBJ2-5, with D tentatively TRBD2 (5 bases). The J call may be in error: the DNA end matches TRBJ2-7 better. Germline lookup yields CDR1 MNHEY and CDR2 SMNVEV (reference sequence). This CDR3 contains 14 residues. The CDR3 coding sequence is TGTGCCAGCAGTTTGAGCGCGGGTGGGTACGAGCAGTACTTC. It specifies CASSLSAGGYEQYF.

This chain joins TRBV6-5 and TRBJ1-5, with 7 bases matching TRBD1. With 0 bases clipped from V and 6 bases from J, the junction kept 2 bases outside the gene matches. Germline assignment: CDR1 MNHEY and CDR2 SVGAGI. The CDR3 contains 14 residues. The CDR3 region is CASSYSGTAQPQHF. The CDR3 nucleotides are TGTGCCAGCAGTTACTCCGGGACAGCTCAGCCCCAGCATTTT.

The J gene is TRBJ2-5, the V gene TRBV5-6; possibly TRBD2 for D (6 bases). Trimming took off 4 bases at V and 4 bases at J, with 17 bases between the two ends. Per the germline V gene, CDR1 is SGHDT and CDR2 is YYEEEE. There are 15 residues in the CDR3. The CDR3 protein is CASSGGVYRGETQYF. The CDR3, as DNA: TGTGCCAGCAGCGGCGGGGTTTACCGGGGAGAGACCCAGTACTTC.

The V gene is TRBV5-5, the J gene TRBJ1-5; D is uncertain. CDR1 is SGHKS, CDR2 YYEKEE, per germline (reference sequence). This CDR3 is 18 amino acids long. With 4 bases removed from V and 6 bases from J, the gap between germline ends came to 26 bases. CDR3 nucleotide sequence: TGTGCCAGCAGCCCCCGGGCCGAGAGCCTTGAACGGGGTCAGCCCCAGCATTTT. This translates into CASSPRAESLERGQPQHF.

The J gene is TRBJ1-5, the V gene TRBV6-6; D unclear. Trimming removed 2 bases at V and 4 bases at J, with 15 bases between. CDR3 length equals 16 residues. Germline V CDR1 and CDR2: MNHNY, SVGAGI (reference sequence). CDR3 DNA: TGTGCCAGCAGTTACCTCCTTAGCACTGCGAATCAGCCCCAGCATTTT. It is translated as CASSYLLSTANQPQHF.

This clone has a handful of counts. V is TRBV18 and J is TRBJ2-7; a possible D gene is TRBD2 (7 bases). V dropped 1 base and J dropped 6 bases, with 13 bases sitting between them. CDR3 size: 14 residues. The germline V gene has CDR1 KGHSH and CDR2 LQKENI. CDR3 residues: CASSPLGGGPEQYF. The DNA for the CDR3 is TGTGCCAGCTCACCACTGGGGGGGGGCCCCGAGCAGTACTTC.

The V and J genes are TRBV10-2 and TRBJ1-6, with 8 bases lining up with TRBD1. V trimming: 3 bases; J trimming: 8 bases; junction bases outside the gene matches: 18. Germline V gene lookup returns CDR1 WSHSY and CDR2 SAAADI. The CDR3 loop spans 19 amino acids. This chain's CDR3 is CASSDPMGFSGTGDSPLHF. For the CDR3, the DNA is TGCGCCAGCAGTGACCCAATGGGTTTCAGCGGGACAGGTGATTCACCCCTCCACTTT.

As to this clone: The sample holds other DNA sequences that translate to the same CDR3. CDR3 nucleotide sequence: TGTGCCAGCAGCTTCAGTACAGATACGCAGTATTTT. Amino acids: CASSFSTDTQYF. The J gene is TRBJ2-3, the V gene TRBV7-2; D uncertain. V was cut by 3 bases and J by 3 bases, with 4 bases left in between. Germline V CDR1 and CDR2: SGHTA, FQGNSA. The CDR3 has 12 residues.

This clone was counted a single time. The chain has TRBV5-1 and TRBJ1-6; 9 positions match TRBD1. Germline CDR1 is SGHRS and CDR2 is YFSETQ. The V segment lost 4 bases and the J segment 7 bases; nucleotides outside the gene matches: 6. The CDR3 sequence is 15 residues long. The DNA for the CDR3 is TGCGCCAGCAGCCGAGAAACAGGGGGCAATTCACCCCTCCACTTT. Translating gives CASSRETGGNSPLHF.

The J gene is TRBJ1-2, the V gene TRBV14; possibly TRBD1 for D (6 bases). The germline gives CDR1 SGHDN, CDR2 FVKESK. Trimming pared 2 bases from V and 4 bases from J, leaving 20 bases between. The CDR3 spans 17 residues. The DNA of the CDR3 is TGTGCCAGCAGCCAACTCCGGGGGGGCTGGGGCAGCTATGGCTACACCTTC. Protein: CASSQLRGGWGSYGYTF.

The chain carries TRBV5-1 and TRBJ2-1, with 10 bases identical to TRBD2. The germline V gene encodes CDR1 SGHRS and CDR2 YFSETQ. Losses at the gene ends were 2 bases for V and 6 bases for J; bases not matched to a gene: 14. The CDR3 is made up of 18 amino acids. In DNA form, the CDR3 reads TGCGCCAGCAGCTTTTGGGGAGCTAGCGGGGGCTATTCCAATGAGCAGTTCTTC. Protein sequence: CASSFWGASGGYSNEQFF.

The V call is TRBV4-1, the J call TRBJ2-5; D might be TRBD1 (5 bases). Germline CDR1 and CDR2: MGHRA and YSYEKL. V was shortened by 2 bases and J by 2 bases, with 9 bases between the two germline ends. The CDR3 runs to 14 residues. CDR3 nucleotides: TGCGCCAGCAGCCAACGGACACGTCAAGAGACCCAGTACTTC. Its protein product is CASSQRTRQETQYF.

This sequence joins TRBV4-1 and TRBJ1-1; 7 nucleotides align to TRBD1. CDR3 length: 12 residues. The germline V gene encodes CDR1 MGHRA and CDR2 YSYEKL. Unmatched junction bases numbered 4, after V lost 7 bases and J lost 5 bases. The CDR3 spells CASTRTGTEAFF. In DNA, the CDR3 is TGCGCCAGCACCCGGACAGGAACTGAAGCTTTCTTT.

The rearrangement joins TRBV28 to TRBJ2-7; 9 positions agree with TRBD2. Unmatched junction bases numbered 5, after V lost 3 bases and J lost 2 bases. This CDR3 is 15 amino acids long. Germline V lookup: CDR1 MDHEN, CDR2 SYDVKM. DNA for the CDR3: TGTGCCAGCAGTTTCCCAAGCGGGGGGACCTACGAGCAGTACTTC. It specifies CASSFPSGGTYEQYF.